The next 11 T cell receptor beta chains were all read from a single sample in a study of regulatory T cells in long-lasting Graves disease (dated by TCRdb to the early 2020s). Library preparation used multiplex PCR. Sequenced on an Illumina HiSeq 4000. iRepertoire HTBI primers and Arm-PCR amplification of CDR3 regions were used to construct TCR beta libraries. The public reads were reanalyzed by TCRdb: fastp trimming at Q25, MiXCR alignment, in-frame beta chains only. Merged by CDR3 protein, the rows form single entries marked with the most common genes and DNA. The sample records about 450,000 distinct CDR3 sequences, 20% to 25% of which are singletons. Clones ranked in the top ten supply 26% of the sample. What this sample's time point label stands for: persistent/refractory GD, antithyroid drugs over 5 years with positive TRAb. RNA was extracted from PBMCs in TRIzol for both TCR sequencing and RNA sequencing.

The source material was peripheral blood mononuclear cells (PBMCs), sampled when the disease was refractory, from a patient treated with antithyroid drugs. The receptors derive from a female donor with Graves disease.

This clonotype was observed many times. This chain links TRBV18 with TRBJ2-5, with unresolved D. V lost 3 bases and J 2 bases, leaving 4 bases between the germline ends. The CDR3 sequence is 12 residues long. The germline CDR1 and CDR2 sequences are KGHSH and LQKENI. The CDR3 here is CASSPNQETQYF. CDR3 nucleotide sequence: TGTGCCAGCTCACCGAATCAAGAGACCCAGTACTTC.

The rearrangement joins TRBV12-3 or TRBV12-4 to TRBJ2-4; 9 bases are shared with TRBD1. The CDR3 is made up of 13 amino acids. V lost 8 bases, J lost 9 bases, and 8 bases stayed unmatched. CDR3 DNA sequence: TGTGCCAGCCAAACAGGGGGCTCTCGCATTCAGTACTTC. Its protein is CASQTGGSRIQYF.

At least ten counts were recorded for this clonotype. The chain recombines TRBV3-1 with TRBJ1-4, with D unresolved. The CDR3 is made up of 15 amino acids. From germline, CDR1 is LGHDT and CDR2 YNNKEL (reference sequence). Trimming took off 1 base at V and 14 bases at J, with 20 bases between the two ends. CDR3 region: CASSQAGPRESLLFF. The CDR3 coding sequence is TGTGCCAGCAGCCAAGCTGGACCCCGTGAGTCTCTGCTGTTTTTT.

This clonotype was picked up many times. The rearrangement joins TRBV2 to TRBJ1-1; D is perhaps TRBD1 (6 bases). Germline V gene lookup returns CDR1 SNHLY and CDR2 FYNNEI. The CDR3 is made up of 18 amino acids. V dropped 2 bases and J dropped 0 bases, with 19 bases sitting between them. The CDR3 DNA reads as TGTGCCAGCAGTGAAAGTCCCAGGTCGGGGGGCTTGAACACTGAAGCTTTCTTT. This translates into CASSESPRSGGLNTEAFF.

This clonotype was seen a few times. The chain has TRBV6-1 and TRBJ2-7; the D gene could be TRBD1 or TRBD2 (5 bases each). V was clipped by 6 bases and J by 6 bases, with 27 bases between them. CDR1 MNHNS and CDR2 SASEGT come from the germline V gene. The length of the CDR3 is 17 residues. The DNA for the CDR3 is TGTGCCAGCAGCCAATCTGCCCCGGGACGAGGTTTCTTCGAGCAGTACTTC. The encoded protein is CASSQSAPGRGFFEQYF.

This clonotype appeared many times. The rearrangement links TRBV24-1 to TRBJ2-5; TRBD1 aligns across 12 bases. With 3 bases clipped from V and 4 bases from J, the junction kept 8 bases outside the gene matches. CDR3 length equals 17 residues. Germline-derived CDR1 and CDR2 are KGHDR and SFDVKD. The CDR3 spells CATSDPRDRGHGETQYF. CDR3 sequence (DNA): TGTGCCACCAGTGATCCAAGGGACAGGGGGCATGGAGAGACCCAGTACTTC.

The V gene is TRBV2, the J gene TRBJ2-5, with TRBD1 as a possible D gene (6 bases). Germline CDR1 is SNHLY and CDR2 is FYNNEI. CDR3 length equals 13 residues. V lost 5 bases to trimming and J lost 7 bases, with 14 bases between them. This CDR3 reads CASSSRDIGTQYF. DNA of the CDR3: TGTGCCAGCAGTTCCCGGGACATTGGGACCCAGTACTTC.

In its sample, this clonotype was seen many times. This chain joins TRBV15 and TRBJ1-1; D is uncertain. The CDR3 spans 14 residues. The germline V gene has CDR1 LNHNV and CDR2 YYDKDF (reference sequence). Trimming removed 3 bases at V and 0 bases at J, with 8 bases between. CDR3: CATSRDGMNTEAFF. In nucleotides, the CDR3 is TGTGCCACCAGCAGGGACGGGATGAACACTGAAGCTTTCTTT. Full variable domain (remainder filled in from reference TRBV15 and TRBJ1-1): DAMVIQNPRYQVTQFGKPVTLSCSQTLNHNVMYWYQQKSSQAPKLLFHYYDKDFNNEADTPDNFQSRRPNTSFCFLDIRSPGLGDTAMYLCATSRDGMNTEAFFGQGTRLTVV.

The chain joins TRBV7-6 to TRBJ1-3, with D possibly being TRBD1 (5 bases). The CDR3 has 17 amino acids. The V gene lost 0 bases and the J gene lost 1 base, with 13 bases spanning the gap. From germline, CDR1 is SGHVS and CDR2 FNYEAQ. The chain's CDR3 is CASSLAVMGGSGNTIYF. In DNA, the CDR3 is TGTGCCAGCAGCTTAGCGGTTATGGGGGGATCTGGAAACACCATATATTTT. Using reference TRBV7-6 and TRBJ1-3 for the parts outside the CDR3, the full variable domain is GAGVSQSPRYKVTKRGQDVALRCDPISGHVSLYWYRQALGQGPEFLTYFNYEAQQDKSGLPNDRFSAERPEGSISTLTIQRTEQRDSAMYRCASSLAVMGGSGNTIYFGEGSWLTVV.

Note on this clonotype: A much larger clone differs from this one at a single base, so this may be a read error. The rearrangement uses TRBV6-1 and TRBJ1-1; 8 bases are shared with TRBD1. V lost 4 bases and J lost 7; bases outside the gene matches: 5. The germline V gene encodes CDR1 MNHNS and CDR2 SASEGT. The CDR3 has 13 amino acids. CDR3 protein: CASSGGTGHEAFF. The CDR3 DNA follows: TGTGCCAGCAGTGGAGGGACAGGTCATGAAGCTTTCTTT.

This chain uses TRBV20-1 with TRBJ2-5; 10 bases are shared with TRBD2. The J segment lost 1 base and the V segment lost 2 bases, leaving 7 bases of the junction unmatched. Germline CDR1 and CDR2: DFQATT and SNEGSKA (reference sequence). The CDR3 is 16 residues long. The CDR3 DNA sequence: TGCAGTGCTAGAAGCCCAAGCGGGAGGGCCCAAGAGACCCAGTACTTC. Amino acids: CSARSPSGRAQETQYF.